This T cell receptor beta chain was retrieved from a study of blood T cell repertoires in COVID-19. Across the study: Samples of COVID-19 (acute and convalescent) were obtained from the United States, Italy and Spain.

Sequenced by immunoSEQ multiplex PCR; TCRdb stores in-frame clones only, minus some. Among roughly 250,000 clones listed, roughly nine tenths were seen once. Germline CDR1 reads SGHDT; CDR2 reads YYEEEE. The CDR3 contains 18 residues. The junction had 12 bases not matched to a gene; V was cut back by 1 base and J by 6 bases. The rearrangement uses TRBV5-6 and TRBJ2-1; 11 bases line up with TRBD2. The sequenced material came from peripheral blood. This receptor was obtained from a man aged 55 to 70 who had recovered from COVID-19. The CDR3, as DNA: TGTGCCAGCAGCTTGCTCCGGGTACTAGCGGGGGAACTCAATGAGCAGTTCTTC. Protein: CASSLLRVLAGELNEQFF.